The 20 T cell receptor beta chains presented below share a single source sample, sequenced in a study of T cell responses to AZD1222 COVID-19 vaccine. TCRdb's table, derived via immunoSEQ multiplex PCR, lists solely in-frame clones and lacks some. Here the sample spans fewer than 200,000 clones, 92% being singletons. The source was peripheral blood, collected on day 0 of MenACWY control vaccination. The receptors derive from an adult in good health.

This rearrangement joins TRBV6-5 to TRBJ2-2; D is undetermined. Germline V gene data show CDR1 as MNHEY and CDR2 as SVGAGI. The germline V and J ends were trimmed by 0 bases and 3 bases, with 5 bases remaining between them. CDR3 length equals 14 residues. In nucleotides, the CDR3 is TGTGCCAGCAGTTACTCCTGGGACACCGGGGAGCTGTTTTTT. Its protein is CASSYSWDTGELFF.

This chain joins TRBV28 and TRBJ1-2, with TRBD1 identical over 9 bases. CDR1 is MDHEN and CDR2 is SYDVKM in the germline V gene. Trimming removed 5 bases from V and 7 bases from J; junction bases left unmatched: 5. The CDR3 spans 13 residues. The CDR3 coding sequence is TGTGCCAGCAGTCAGACAGGGGGTGGTGGCTACACCTTC. Its translation: CASSQTGGGGYTF.

The V call is TRBV5-1, the J call TRBJ2-1; D not certain. Germline V gene lookup returns CDR1 SGHRS and CDR2 YFSETQ. CDR3 length equals 16 residues. V lost 4 bases and J lost 0, with 14 bases in between. The CDR3 is CASSPIPGSSYNEQFF. The DNA for the CDR3 is TGCGCCAGCAGCCCAATCCCGGGTAGCTCCTACAATGAGCAGTTCTTC.

The chain combines TRBV6-5 with TRBJ1-4; 8 nucleotides align to TRBD1. After removal of 4 bases from V and 5 bases from J, the junction contained 3 bases not matched to a gene. The CDR3 sequence is 14 residues long. The germline CDR1 and CDR2 sequences are MNHEY and SVGAGI. The CDR3 nucleotides are TGTGCCAGCAGTTCTAGACAGGGGAATGAAAAACTGTTTTTT. Translating gives CASSSRQGNEKLFF.

V is TRBV2 and J is TRBJ1-2; D is undetermined. This CDR3 has 13 residues. V was cut by 4 bases and J by 6 bases, with 12 bases left in between. The germline CDR1 and CDR2 sequences are SNHLY and FYNNEI. The CDR3 loop is CASSGPGRNGYTF. In DNA, the CDR3 is TGTGCCAGCAGTGGGCCGGGAAGGAATGGCTACACCTTC.

This clone was picked up one time. V gene TRBV2 combines with J gene TRBJ2-4; a weak D match, TRBD2 (7 bases). From germline, CDR1 is SNHLY and CDR2 FYNNEI. The CDR3 length is 13 residues. The V gene lost 2 bases and the J gene lost 11 bases, with 13 bases spanning the gap. The CDR3 region is CASSERIGGVQYF. The CDR3 DNA reads as TGTGCCAGCAGTGAACGTATAGGGGGGGTTCAGTACTTC.

A few counts support this clone. The chain recombines TRBV19 with TRBJ2-1, with 10 bases identical to TRBD2. Germline CDR1 is LNHDA and CDR2 is SQIVND (reference sequence). There are 15 residues in the CDR3. Germline trimming cut 7 bases from V and 4 bases from J; bases unmatched to any gene: 7. CDR3 sequence: CASTPGLALYNEQFF. For the CDR3, the DNA is TGTGCCAGTACCCCGGGACTAGCGCTTTACAATGAGCAGTTCTTC.

V usage is TRBV29-1 and J usage is TRBJ1-1, with D possibly TRBD1 on 6 matching bases. Germline lookup yields CDR1 SQVTM and CDR2 ANQGSEA. The CDR3 runs 14 residues. Trimming shortened V by 0 bases and J by 10 bases, and 18 bases separated the two germline ends. DNA of the CDR3: TGCAGCGTTGAAGACCCCAGACAGGCGTTGGGAGCTTTCTTT. Translating gives CSVEDPRQALGAFF.

The chain combines TRBV7-8 with TRBJ2-5; maybe TRBD1 (6 bases). CDR3 size: 15 residues. Trimming removed 5 bases from V and 1 base from J, with 14 bases in between. Germline CDR1 is SGHVS and CDR2 is FQNEAQ. CDR3 in amino acids: CASSPRGQSQETQYF. CDR3 nucleotide sequence: TGTGCCAGCAGCCCACGAGGACAGAGCCAAGAGACCCAGTACTTC.

This rearrangement joins TRBV30 to TRBJ2-7; no clear D gene. Germline V CDR1 and CDR2: GTSNPN, SVGIG (reference sequence). Trimming took 0 bases from V and 5 from J, leaving 11 bases between them. The CDR3 spans 13 residues. The CDR3: CAWSVLKGHEQYF. CDR3 nucleotides: TGTGCCTGGAGTGTACTTAAAGGCCACGAGCAGTACTTC.

The V call is TRBV7-3, the J call TRBJ2-3; TRBD2 matches at 9 bases. In germline, CDR1 is SGHTA, CDR2 FQGTGA. J lost 3 bases, V lost 4 bases, and 20 bases had no gene match. The CDR3 totals 20 residues. The chain's CDR3 is CASSSPSLGVAGERTDTQYF. CDR3 in DNA: TGTGCCAGCAGCTCACCCTCTTTAGGGGTAGCGGGAGAGAGGACAGATACGCAGTATTTT.

The chain recombines TRBV20-1 with TRBJ2-5, with D possibly TRBD2 on 6 matching bases. Germline assignment: CDR1 DFQATT and CDR2 SNEGSKA (reference sequence). Trimming shortened V by 3 bases and J by 5 bases, and 19 bases separated the two germline ends. The CDR3 has 15 amino acids. CDR3: CSASRRGPPGETQYF. CDR3 DNA sequence: TGCAGTGCTAGTCGGAGGGGACCGCCGGGTGAGACCCAGTACTTC.

The chain has TRBV15 and TRBJ2-1; 10 nucleotides align to TRBD2. The ends lost 0 bases at V and 10 bases at J; junction bases unmatched: 6. Germline lookup yields CDR1 LNHNV and CDR2 YYDKDF (reference sequence). This CDR3 has 15 residues. CDR3 coding DNA: TGTGCCACCAGCAGAGAGCTAGCGGGGGCTACAGAGCAGTTCTTC. Protein sequence: CATSRELAGATEQFF.

J is TRBJ2-1 and V is TRBV11-3; 7 bases map to TRBD1. V lost 7 bases to trimming and J lost 1 base; unmatched junction nucleotides: 7. Germline V gene data show CDR1 as SGHNT and CDR2 as YENEEA. The CDR3 has 15 residues. The CDR3 loop reads CASTAETGSYNEQFF. For the CDR3, the DNA is TGTGCCAGCACCGCCGAGACAGGGTCCTACAATGAGCAGTTCTTC.

The V call is TRBV6-5, the J call TRBJ1-1; 10 nucleotides align to TRBD1. This CDR3 is 16 amino acids long. Germline V CDR1 and CDR2: MNHEY, SVGAGI. The V gene end was trimmed by 2 bases and the J gene end by 6 bases; junction bases not matched to a gene: 9. The DNA of the CDR3 is TGTGCCAGCAGTTACACAGGACAGGGGGGCTCCGCTGAAGCTTTCTTT. Translated, it gives CASSYTGQGGSAEAFF.

The chain employs TRBV19 and TRBJ2-3; weak D call: TRBD1 (5 bases). The germline CDR1 and CDR2 sequences are LNHDA and SQIVND (reference sequence). The CDR3 sequence is 14 residues long. V lost 1 base and J 4 bases, leaving 9 bases between the germline ends. The CDR3, as DNA: TGTGCCAGTAGTATAGGCAGGGTTTCAGATACGCAGTATTTT. Its protein is CASSIGRVSDTQYF.

This rearrangement joins TRBV7-8 to TRBJ2-4; D is uncertain. The germline V gene has CDR1 SGHVS and CDR2 FQNEAQ. CDR3 length equals 17 residues. Trimming left V 0 bases short and J 0 bases short, with 12 bases between. CDR3 sequence (DNA): TGTGCCAGCAGCTTAGCAAGGACCAGACTAGCCAAAAACATTCAGTACTTC. Translating gives CASSLARTRLAKNIQYF.

CDR3 coding DNA: TGCGCCAGCAGCCAACTACAGGTTGCCGGGGAGCTGTTTTTT. Encoded protein: CASSQLQVAGELFF. This rearrangement joins TRBV4-1 to TRBJ2-2, with D possibly being TRBD1 (5 bases). Trimming left V 2 bases short and J 6 bases short, with 10 bases between. The CDR3 consists of 14 residues. CDR1 is MGHRA and CDR2 is YSYEKL in the germline V gene.

The chain carries TRBV11-1 and TRBJ2-1, with D possibly matching TRBD2 (5 bases). V shed 5 bases and J shed 12 bases, with 14 bases lying between them. In germline, CDR1 is SGHAT, CDR2 FQDESV (reference sequence). CDR3 length equals 12 residues. The DNA of the CDR3 is TGTGCCAGCAGCCAACCACTAGGCGGGCAGTTCTTC. Protein sequence: CASSQPLGGQFF.

This CDR3 is CASSPPDRDRNQPQHF. The CDR3 bases are TGTGCCAGCAGCCCTCCGGATAGGGACAGGAATCAGCCCCAGCATTTT. The V and J genes are TRBV3-1 (or the pseudogene TRBV3-2) and TRBJ1-5, with 8 nucleotides matching TRBD1. V lost 4 bases, J lost 4 bases, and 9 bases stayed unmatched. The CDR3 has 16 residues. The germline V gene has CDR1 LGHDT and CDR2 YNNKEL (reference sequence).